This T cell receptor (beta chain) came from a study of shared clonotypes between healthy human individuals. Deep-level assay runs were performed. The assay was immunoSEQ multiplex PCR, and TCRdb's table has in-frame clones only and misses some. The table includes approximately 2,000,000 clones, about 90% detected once. The CDR3 length is 15 residues. Germline lookup yields CDR1 PRHDT and CDR2 FYEKMQ (reference sequence). Trimming left V 4 bases short and J 2 bases short, with 15 bases between. Findings and limits, study-wide: The study generally estimated greater richness for naive than memory subsets.

Details on this clone: Its antigen is undetermined.

The study drew its donors from healthy HIV-negative adults without recent acute infections or vaccinations. Only Caucasian adults living in Nashville, Tennessee served as donors. Material: naive CD4+ T cells from PBMCs. Stated subset: CD45RA+ positively selected. This sequence was found in a man younger than 35 in good health. Some clones in this sample may be carry-over from other donors' samples. The chain joins TRBV13 to TRBJ2-7; possible D gene TRBD1, 6 bases. In nucleotides, the CDR3 is TGTGCCAGCAGCTCGACAGGAAGCGGAACCTACGAGCAGTACTTC. Translation: CASSSTGSGTYEQYF.